Sequencing of this T cell receptor beta chain was carried out in a study of blood T cell repertoires in COVID-19. In the source study's methods: Reference gene primer amplification gave estimated nucleated cell counts. Only in-frame clones appear in the TCRdb table, and some are missing; sequencing was by immunoSEQ multiplex PCR. V and J calls and clone size are copied from that table; D and trimming were computed from the DNA. The sample yields around 100,000 clones, roughly four fifths seen once. The sample was peripheral blood. The receptor was derived from a man aged 60 to 69 with acute or convalescent COVID-19.

The CDR3 region has the DNA TGTGCCAGCAACCCCCTCGGAGGGATCACTGAAGCTTTCTTT. Amino acids: CASNPLGGITEAFF. The V gene is TRBV2, the J gene TRBJ1-1; D remains unclear. This CDR3 is built from 14 residues. Per the germline V gene, CDR1 is SNHLY and CDR2 is FYNNEI. V lost 7 bases, J lost 4 bases, and 16 bases lay in between.